This T cell receptor (beta chain) was documented in a study of CD8 T cells in ankylosing spondylitis. This clonotype was detected only a few times. The CDR3 is made up of 13 amino acids. The V end was cut by 4 bases, the J end by 11 bases, with 15 bases between. Germline CDR1 reads MNHNS; CDR2 reads SASEGT. TCRdb recomputed calls from the 5' RACE reads with MiXCR, one row per CDR3 protein. The table has 130,000 or so distinct CDR3 sequences, roughly 6.6% seen once. This receptor was taken from a male donor with ankylosing spondylitis or in good health (not recorded which). Input material: blood, either unsorted or a sorted T cell fraction (not recorded which). The V and J genes are TRBV6-1 and TRBJ1-5; D is uncertain. CDR3 nucleotides: TGTGCCAGCAGTGGACCGGGCCGATCGACCCAGCATTTT. It specifies CASSGPGRSTQHF.